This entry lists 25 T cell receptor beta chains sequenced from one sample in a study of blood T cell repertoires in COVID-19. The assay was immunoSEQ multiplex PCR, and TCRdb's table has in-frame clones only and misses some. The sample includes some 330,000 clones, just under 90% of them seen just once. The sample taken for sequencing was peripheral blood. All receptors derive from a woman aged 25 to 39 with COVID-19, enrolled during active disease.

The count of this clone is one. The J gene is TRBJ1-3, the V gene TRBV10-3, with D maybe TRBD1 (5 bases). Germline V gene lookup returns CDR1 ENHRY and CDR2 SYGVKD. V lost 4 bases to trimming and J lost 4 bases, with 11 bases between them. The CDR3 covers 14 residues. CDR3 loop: CAISGSGMGNTIYF. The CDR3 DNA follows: TGTGCCATCAGTGGATCAGGGATGGGAAACACCATATATTTT.

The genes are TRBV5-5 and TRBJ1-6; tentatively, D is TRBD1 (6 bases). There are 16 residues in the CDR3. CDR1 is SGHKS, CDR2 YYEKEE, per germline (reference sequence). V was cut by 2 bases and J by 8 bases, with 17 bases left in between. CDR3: CASSFSLTGGYSPLHF. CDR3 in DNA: TGTGCCAGCAGCTTTTCATTGACAGGTGGATATTCACCCCTCCACTTT.

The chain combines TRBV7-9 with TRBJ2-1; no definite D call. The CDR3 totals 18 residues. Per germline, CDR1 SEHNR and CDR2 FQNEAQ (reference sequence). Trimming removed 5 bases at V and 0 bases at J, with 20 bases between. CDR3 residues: CASSPTGSVSSSYNEQFF. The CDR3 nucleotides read TGTGCCAGCAGCCCCACCGGGTCGGTTTCGAGCTCCTACAATGAGCAGTTCTTC.

The CDR3: CASGPDRVETQYF. In nucleotides, the CDR3 is TGTGCCAGCGGACCGGACAGGGTTGAGACCCAGTACTTC. The chain links TRBV2 to TRBJ2-5, with 8 bases matching TRBD1. Trimming took 8 bases from V and 5 from J; bases not matched to a gene: 7. CDR1 is SNHLY, CDR2 FYNNEI, per germline. CDR3 length equals 13 residues.

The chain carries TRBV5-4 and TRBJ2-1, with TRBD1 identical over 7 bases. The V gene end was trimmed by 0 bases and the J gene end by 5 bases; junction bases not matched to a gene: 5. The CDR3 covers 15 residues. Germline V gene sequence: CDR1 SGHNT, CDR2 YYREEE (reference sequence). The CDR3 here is CASSLAGTADNEQFF. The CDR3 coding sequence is TGTGCCAGCAGCTTGGCCGGGACAGCAGACAATGAGCAGTTCTTC.

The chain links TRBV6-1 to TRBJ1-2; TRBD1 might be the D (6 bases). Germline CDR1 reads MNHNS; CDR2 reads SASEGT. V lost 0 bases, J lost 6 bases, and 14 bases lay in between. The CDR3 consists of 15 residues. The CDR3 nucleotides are TGTGCCAGCAGTGAAGCCGGAGCAGGGGAAGATGGCTACACCTTC. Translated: CASSEAGAGEDGYTF.

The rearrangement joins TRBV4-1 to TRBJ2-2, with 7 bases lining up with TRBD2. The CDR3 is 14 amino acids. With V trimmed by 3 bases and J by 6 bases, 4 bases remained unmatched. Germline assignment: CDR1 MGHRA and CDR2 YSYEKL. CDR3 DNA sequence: TGCGCCAGCAGCCAGGGGAGGGGACCCGGGGAGCTGTTTTTT. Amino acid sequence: CASSQGRGPGELFF.

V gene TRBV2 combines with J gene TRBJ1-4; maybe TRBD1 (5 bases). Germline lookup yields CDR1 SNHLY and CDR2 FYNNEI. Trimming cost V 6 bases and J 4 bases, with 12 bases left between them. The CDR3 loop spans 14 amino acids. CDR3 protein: CASSVTGLNEKLFF. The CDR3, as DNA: TGTGCCAGCAGCGTAACAGGCCTTAATGAAAAACTGTTTTTT.

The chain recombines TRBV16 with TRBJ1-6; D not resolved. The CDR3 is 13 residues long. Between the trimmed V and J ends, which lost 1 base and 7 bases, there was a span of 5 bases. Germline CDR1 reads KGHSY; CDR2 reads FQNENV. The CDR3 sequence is CASSQYQNSPLHF. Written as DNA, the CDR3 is TGTGCCAGCAGCCAATACCAGAATTCACCCCTCCACTTT. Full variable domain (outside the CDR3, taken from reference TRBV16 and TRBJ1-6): GEEVAQTPKHLVRGEGQKAKLYCAPIKGHSYVFWYQQVLKNEFKFLISFQNENVFDETGMPKERFSAKCLPNSPCSLEIQATKLEDSAVYFCASSQYQNSPLHFGNGTRLTVT.

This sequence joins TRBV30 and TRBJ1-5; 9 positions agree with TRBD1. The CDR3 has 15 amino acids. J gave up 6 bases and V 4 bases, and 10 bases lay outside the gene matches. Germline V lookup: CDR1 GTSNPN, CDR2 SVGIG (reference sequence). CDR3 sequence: CAWTKPGTGFQPQHF. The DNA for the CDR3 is TGTGCCTGGACAAAACCGGGGACAGGGTTTCAGCCCCAGCATTTT. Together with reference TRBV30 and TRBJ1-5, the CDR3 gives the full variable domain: SQTIHQWPATLVQPVGSPLSLECTVEGTSNPNLYWYRQAAGRGLQLLFYSVGIGQISSEVPQNLSASRPQDRQFILSSKKLLLSDSGFYLCAWTKPGTGFQPQHFGDGTRLSIL.

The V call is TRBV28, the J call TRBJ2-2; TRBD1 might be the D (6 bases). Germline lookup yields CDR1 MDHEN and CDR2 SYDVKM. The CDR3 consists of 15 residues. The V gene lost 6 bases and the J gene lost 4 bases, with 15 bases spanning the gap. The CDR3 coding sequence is TGTGCCAGCAGATTCACAGGGCGCGGCACCGGGGAGCTGTTTTTT. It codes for CASRFTGRGTGELFF.

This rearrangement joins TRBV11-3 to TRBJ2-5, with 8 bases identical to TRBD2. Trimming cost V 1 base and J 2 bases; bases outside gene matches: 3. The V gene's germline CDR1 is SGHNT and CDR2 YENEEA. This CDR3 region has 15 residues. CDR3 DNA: TGTGCCAGCAGCTTAGGTCGGGGGGGACAAGAGACCCAGTACTTC. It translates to CASSLGRGGQETQYF.

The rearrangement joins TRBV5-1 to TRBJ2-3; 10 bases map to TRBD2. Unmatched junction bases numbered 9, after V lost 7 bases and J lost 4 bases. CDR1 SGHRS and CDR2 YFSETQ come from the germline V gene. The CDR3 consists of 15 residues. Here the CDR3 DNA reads TGCGCCAGCGGTAATGCAAGCGGGGGGGCAGATACGCAGTATTTT. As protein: CASGNASGGADTQYF. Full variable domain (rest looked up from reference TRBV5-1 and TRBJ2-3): KAGVTQTPRYLIKTRGQQVTLSCSPISGHRSVSWYQQTPGQGLQFLFEYFSETQRNKGNFPGRFSGRQFSNSRSEMNVSTLELGDSALYLCASGNASGGADTQYFGPGTRLTVL.

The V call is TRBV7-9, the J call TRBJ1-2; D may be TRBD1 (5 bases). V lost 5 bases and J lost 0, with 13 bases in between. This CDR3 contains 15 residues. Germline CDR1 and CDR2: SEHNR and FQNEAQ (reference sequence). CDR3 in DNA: TGTGCCAGCAGCCGAAGCGGGGGACCTAACTATGGCTACACCTTC. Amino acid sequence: CASSRSGGPNYGYTF.

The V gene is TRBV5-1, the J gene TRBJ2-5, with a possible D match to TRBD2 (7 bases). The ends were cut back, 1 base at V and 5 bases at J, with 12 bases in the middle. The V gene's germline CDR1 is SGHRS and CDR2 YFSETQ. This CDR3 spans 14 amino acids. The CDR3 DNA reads TGCGCCAGCAGCTTGACGGGGGGCACGGAGACCCAGTACTTC. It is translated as CASSLTGGTETQYF.

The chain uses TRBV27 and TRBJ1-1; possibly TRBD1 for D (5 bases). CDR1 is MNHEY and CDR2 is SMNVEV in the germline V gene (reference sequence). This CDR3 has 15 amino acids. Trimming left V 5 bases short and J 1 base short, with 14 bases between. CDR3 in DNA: TGTGCCAGCAGTCCGGGGGGGGAGGGGAACACTGAAGCTTTCTTT. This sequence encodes CASSPGGEGNTEAFF.

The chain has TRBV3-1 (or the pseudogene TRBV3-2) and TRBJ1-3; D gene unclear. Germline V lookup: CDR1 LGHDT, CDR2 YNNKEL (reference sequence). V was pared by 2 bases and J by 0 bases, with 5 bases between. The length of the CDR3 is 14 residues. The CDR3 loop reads CASSQRSSGNTIYF. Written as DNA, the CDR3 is TGTGCCAGCAGCCAAAGGAGCTCTGGAAACACCATATATTTT.

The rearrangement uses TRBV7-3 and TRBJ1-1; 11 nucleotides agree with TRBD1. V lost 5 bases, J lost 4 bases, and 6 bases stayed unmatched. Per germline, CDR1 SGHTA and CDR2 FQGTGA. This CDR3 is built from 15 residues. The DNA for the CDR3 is TGTGCCAGCAGCGCCGAAGGGACAGGGGGCACTGAAGCTTTCTTT. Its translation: CASSAEGTGGTEAFF.

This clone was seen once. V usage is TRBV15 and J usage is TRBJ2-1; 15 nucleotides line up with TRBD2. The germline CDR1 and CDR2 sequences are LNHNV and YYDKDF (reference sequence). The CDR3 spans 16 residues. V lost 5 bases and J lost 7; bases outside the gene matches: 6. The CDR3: CATSVGTSGGRNEQFF. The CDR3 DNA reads TGTGCCACCAGCGTCGGGACTAGCGGGGGGCGGAATGAGCAGTTCTTC.

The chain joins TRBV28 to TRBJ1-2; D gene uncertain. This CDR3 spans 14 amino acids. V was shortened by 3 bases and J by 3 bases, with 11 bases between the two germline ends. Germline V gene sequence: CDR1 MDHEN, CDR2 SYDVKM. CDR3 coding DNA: TGTGCCAGCAGTTTCCGAGGGCAGTACTATGGCTACACCTTC. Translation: CASSFRGQYYGYTF.

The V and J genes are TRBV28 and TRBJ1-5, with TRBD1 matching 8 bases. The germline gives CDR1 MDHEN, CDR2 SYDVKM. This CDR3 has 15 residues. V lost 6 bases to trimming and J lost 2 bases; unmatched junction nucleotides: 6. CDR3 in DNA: TGTGCCAGCAGCCTGGACAGGGACGGCAATCAGCCCCAGCATTTT. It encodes CASSLDRDGNQPQHF. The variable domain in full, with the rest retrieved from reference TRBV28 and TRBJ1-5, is DVKVTQSSRYLVKRTGEKVFLECVQDMDHENMFWYRQDPGLGLRLIYFSYDVKMKEKGDIPEGYSVSREKKERFSLILESASTNQTSMYLCASSLDRDGNQPQHFGDGTRLSIL.

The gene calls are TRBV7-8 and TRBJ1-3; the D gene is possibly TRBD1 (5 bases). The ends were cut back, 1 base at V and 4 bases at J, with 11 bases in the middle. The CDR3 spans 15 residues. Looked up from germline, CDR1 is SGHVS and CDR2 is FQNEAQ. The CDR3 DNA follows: TGTGCCAGCAGCTTAGGGGGCGCGGAAGGAAACACCATATATTTT. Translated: CASSLGGAEGNTIYF. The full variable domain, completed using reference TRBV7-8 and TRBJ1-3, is GAGVSQSPRYKVAKRGQDVALRCDPISGHVSLFWYQQALGQGPEFLTYFQNEAQLDKSGLPSDRFFAERPEGSVSTLKIQRTQQEDSAVYLCASSLGGAEGNTIYFGEGSWLTVV.

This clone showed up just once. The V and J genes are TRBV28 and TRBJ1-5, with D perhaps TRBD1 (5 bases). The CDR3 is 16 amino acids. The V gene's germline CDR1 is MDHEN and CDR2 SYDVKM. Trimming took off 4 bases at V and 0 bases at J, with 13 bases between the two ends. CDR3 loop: CASSSRTPLSNQPQHF. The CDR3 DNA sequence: TGTGCCAGCAGTTCTCGGACACCGCTTAGCAATCAGCCCCAGCATTTT.

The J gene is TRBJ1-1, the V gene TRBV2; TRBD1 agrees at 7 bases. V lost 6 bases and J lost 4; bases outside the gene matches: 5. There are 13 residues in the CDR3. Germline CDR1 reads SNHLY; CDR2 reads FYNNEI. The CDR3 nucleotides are TGTGCCAGCAGAGACACAGGGGCCACTGAAGCTTTCTTT. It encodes CASRDTGATEAFF.

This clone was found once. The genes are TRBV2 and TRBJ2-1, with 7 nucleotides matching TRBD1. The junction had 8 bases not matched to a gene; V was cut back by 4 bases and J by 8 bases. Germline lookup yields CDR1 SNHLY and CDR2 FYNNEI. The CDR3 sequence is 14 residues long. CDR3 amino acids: CASSAQTGVDEQFF. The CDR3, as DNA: TGTGCCAGCAGTGCTCAAACAGGGGTCGATGAGCAGTTCTTC.